One T cell receptor beta chain is described in this entry. Its antigen is as yet unknown. Preparation of the TCRbeta library involved a method that used unique molecular identifiers. In TCRdb, the PCR reads were re-called with MiXCR into one record per CDR3 protein. The sample contains approximately 210,000 distinct CDR3 sequences, about 15% of which appear only once. This entry comes from a study of T-cell reconstitution after alpha-beta-depleted transplantation in children. Study-level results: The authors attributed T-cell counts and diversity one year after transplant mostly to newly produced T cells.

In germline, CDR1 is SGHTA, CDR2 FQGNSA. Trimming left V 8 bases short and J 1 base short, with 10 bases between. This CDR3 has 13 residues. The specimen was PBMCs, mostly from graft donor cells, collected 360 days after TCRalphabeta/CD19-depleted stem cell transplant. The chain links TRBV7-2 to TRBJ2-3; D uncertain. The clonotype originates from a male patient aged 2 to 9 who had a stem cell transplant for acute lymphoblastic leukemia, so the T cells may come from the graft donor. The CDR3 is CASFLRGTDTQYF. The CDR3 DNA sequence: TGTGCCAGCTTCCTACGGGGCACAGATACGCAGTATTTT.